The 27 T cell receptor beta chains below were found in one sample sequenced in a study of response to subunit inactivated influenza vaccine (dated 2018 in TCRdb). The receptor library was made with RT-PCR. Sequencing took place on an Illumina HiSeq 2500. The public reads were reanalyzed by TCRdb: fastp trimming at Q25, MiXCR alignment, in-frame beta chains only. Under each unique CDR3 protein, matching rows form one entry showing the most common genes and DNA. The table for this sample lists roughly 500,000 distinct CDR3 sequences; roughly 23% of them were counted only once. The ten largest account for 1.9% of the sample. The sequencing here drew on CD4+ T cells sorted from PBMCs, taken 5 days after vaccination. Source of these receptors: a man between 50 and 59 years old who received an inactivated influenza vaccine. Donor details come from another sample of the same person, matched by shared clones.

CDR3 in amino acids: CASGLSGSGETQYF. The CDR3 nucleotides are TGTGCTAGTGGTTTGAGCGGGAGTGGCGAGACCCAGTACTTC. The chain couples TRBV12-5 to TRBJ2-5; 8 nucleotides align to TRBD2. In germline, CDR1 is LGHNT, CDR2 FRNRAP. CDR3 length: 14 amino acids. V lost 2 bases to trimming and J lost 5 bases; unmatched junction nucleotides: 4.

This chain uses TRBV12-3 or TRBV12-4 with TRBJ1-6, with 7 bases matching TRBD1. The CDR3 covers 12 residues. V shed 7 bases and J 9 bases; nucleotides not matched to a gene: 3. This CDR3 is CASKDRVSPLHF. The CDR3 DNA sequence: TGTGCCAGCAAAGACAGGGTTTCACCCCTCCACTTT.

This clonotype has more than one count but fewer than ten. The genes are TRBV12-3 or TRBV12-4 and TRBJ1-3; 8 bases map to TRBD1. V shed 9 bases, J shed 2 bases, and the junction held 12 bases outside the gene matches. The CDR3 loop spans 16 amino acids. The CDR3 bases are TGTGCCAGTAGACGCGACAGGGGATCAGCTGGAAACACCATATATTTT. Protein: CASRRDRGSAGNTIYF.

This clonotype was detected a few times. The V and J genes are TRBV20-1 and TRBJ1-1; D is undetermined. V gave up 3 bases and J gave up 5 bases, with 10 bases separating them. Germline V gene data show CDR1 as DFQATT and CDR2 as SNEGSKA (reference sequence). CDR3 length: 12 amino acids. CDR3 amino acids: CSASREQTEAFF. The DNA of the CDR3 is TGCAGTGCTAGTCGGGAGCAAACTGAAGCTTTCTTT.

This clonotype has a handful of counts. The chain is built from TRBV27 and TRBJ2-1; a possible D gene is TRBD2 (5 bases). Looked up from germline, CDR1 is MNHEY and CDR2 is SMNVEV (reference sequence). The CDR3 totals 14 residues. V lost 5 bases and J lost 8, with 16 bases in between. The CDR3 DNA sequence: TGTGCCAGCAGTGAGAGTCTCAGAGGGTATGAGCAGTTCTTC. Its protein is CASSESLRGYEQFF.

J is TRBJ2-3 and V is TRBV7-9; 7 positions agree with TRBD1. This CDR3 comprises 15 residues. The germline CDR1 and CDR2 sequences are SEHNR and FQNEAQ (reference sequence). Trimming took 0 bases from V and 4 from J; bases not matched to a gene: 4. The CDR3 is CASSLARGRSDTQYF. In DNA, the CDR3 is TGTGCCAGCAGCTTAGCAAGGGGGCGATCAGATACGCAGTATTTT.

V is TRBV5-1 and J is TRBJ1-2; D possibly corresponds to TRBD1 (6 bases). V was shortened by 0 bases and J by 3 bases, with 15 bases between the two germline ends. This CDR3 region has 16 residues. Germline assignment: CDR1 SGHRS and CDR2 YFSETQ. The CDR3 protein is CASSLEGVPTYYGYTF. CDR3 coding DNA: TGCGCCAGCAGCTTGGAGGGGGTCCCTACATACTATGGCTACACCTTC.

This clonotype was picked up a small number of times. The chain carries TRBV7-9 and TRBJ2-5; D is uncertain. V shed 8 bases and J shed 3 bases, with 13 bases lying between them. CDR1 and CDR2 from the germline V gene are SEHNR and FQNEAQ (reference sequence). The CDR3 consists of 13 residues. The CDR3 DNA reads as TGTGCCAGCCGTCTTCCCCCCGAAGAGACCCAGTACTTC. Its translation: CASRLPPEETQYF.

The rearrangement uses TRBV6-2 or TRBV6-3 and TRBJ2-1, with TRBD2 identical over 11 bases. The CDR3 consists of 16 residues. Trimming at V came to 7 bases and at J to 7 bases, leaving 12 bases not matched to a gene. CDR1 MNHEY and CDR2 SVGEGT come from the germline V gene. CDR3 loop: CASMDNSGRAGNEQFF. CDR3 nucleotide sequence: TGTGCCAGCATGGATAATAGCGGGAGGGCCGGAAATGAGCAGTTCTTC.

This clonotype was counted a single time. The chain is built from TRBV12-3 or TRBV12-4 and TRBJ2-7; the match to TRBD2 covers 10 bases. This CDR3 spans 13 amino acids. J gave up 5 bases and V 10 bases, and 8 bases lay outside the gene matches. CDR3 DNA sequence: TGTGCCACCAAGCGGGGGGGCCCCCACGAGCAGTACTTC. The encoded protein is CATKRGGPHEQYF.

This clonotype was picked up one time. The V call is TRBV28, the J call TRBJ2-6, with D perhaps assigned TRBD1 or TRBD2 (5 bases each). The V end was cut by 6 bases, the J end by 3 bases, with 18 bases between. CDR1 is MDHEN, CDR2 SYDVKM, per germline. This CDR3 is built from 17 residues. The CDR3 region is CASSPGGGSFGANVLTF. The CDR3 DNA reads TGTGCCAGCAGCCCCGGTGGGGGTAGCTTTGGGGCCAACGTCCTGACTTTC.

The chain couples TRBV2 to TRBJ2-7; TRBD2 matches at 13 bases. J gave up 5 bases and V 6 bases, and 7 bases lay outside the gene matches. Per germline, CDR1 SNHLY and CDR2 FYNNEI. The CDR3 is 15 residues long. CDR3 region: CASRPRTSGGDEQYF. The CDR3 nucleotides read TGTGCCAGCAGACCTAGGACTAGCGGGGGCGACGAGCAGTACTTC.

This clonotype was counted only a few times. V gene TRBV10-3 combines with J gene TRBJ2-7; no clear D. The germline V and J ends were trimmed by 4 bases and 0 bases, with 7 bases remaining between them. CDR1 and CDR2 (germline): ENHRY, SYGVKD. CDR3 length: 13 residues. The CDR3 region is CAISVLLSYEQYF. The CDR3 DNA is TGTGCCATCAGTGTACTACTCTCCTACGAGCAGTACTTC.

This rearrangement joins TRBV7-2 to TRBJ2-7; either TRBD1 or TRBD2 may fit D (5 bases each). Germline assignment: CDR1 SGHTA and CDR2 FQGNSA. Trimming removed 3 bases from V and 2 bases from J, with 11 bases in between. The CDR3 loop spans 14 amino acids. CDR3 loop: CASSLTGRTYEQYF. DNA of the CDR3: TGTGCCAGCAGCTTGACGGGACGGACCTACGAGCAGTACTTC.

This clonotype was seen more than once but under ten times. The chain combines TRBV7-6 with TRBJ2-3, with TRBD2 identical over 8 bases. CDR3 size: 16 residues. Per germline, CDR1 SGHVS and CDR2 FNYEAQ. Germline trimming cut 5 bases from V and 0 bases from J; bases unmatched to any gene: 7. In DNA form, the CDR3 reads TGTGCCAGCAGCCCTACACTAGCGGCTAGCACAGATACGCAGTATTTT. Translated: CASSPTLAASTDTQYF. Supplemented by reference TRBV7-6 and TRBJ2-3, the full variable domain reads GAGVSQSPRYKVTKRGQDVALRCDPISGHVSLYWYRQALGQGPEFLTYFNYEAQQDKSGLPNDRFSAERPEGSISTLTIQRTEQRDSAMYRCASSPTLAASTDTQYFGPGTRLTVL.

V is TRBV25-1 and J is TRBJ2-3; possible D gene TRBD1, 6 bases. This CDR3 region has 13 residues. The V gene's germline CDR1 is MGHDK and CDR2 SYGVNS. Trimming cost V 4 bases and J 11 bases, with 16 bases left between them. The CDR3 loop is CASSVSEVRGQYF. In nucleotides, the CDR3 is TGTGCCAGCAGTGTTAGTGAGGTCAGGGGGCAGTATTTT.

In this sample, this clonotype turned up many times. CDR3 sequence reads: CASSVQGGAGQPQHF. As DNA, the CDR3 is TGTGCCAGCAGCGTGCAAGGGGGCGCGGGTCAGCCCCAGCATTTT. The chain carries TRBV5-5 and TRBJ1-5, with 7 nucleotides matching TRBD1. The ends lost 4 bases at V and 6 bases at J; junction bases unmatched: 10. Germline V CDR1 and CDR2: SGHKS, YYEKEE (reference sequence). The CDR3 consists of 15 residues.

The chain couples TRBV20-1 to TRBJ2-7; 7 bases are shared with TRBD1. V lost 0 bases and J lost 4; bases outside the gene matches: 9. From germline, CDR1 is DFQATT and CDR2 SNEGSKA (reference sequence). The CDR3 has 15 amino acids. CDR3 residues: CSARENRGSRYEQYF. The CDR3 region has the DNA TGCAGTGCTAGAGAGAACAGGGGCTCCCGTTACGAGCAGTACTTC.

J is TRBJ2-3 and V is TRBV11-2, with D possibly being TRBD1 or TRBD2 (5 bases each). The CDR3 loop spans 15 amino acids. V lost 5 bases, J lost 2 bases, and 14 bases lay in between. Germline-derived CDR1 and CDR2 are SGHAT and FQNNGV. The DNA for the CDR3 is TGTGCCAGCAGCGGGGGACGGCTGACCACAGATACGCAGTATTTT. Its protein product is CASSGGRLTTDTQYF.

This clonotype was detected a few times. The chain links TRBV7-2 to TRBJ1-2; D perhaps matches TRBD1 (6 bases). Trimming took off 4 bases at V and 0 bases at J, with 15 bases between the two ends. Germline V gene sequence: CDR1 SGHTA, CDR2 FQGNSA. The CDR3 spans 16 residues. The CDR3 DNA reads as TGTGCCAGCAGCTCAGACGACAGGCCGACTAACTATGGCTACACCTTC. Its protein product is CASSSDDRPTNYGYTF.

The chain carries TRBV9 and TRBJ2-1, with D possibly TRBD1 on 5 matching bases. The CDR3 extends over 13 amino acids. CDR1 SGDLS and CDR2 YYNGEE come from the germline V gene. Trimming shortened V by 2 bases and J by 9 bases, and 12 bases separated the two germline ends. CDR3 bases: TGTGCCAGCAGCGTTAGGGGCTTCGGTGAGCAGTTCTTC. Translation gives CASSVRGFGEQFF.

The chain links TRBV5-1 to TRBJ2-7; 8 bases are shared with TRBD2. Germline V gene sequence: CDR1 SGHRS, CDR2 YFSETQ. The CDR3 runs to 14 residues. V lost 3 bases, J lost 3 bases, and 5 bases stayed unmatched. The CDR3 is CASSSSGTSYEQYF. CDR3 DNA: TGCGCCAGCAGCTCCTCCGGGACTAGCTACGAGCAGTACTTC.

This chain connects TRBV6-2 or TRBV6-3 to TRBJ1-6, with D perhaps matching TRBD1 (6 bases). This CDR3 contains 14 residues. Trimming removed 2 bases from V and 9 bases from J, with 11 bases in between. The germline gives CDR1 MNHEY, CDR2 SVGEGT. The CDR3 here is CASSYRTVTSPLHF. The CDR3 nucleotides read TGTGCCAGCAGTTACAGGACAGTTACTTCACCCCTCCACTTT.

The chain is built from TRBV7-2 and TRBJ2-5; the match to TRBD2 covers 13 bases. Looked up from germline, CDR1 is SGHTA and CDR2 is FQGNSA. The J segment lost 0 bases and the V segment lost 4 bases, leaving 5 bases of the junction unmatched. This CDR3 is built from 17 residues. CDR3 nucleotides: TGTGCCAGCAGCTCCGGGACTAGCGGGATTTACCAAGAGACCCAGTACTTC. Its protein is CASSSGTSGIYQETQYF.

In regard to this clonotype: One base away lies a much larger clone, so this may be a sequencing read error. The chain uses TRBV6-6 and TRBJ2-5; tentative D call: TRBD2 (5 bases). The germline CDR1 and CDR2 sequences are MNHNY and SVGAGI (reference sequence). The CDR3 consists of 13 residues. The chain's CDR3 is CASEASSQGTQYF. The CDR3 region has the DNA TGTGCCAGTGAGGCTAGCAGTCAAGGGACCCAGTACTTC.

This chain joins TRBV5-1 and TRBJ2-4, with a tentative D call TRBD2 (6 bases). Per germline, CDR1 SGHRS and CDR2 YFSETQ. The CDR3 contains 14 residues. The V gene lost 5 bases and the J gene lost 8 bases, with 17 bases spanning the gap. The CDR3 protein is CASSFGGRGDIQYF. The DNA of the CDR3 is TGCGCCAGCAGTTTTGGAGGGAGAGGGGACATTCAGTACTTC.

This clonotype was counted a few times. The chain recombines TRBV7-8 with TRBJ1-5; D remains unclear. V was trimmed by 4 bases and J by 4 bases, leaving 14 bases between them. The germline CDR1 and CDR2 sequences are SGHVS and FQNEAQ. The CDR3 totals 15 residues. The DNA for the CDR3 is TGTGCCAGCAGCTCCGGACGGCTGCCTAATCAGCCCCAGCATTTT. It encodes CASSSGRLPNQPQHF. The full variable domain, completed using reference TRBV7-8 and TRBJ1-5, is GAGVSQSPRYKVAKRGQDVALRCDPISGHVSLFWYQQALGQGPEFLTYFQNEAQLDKSGLPSDRFFAERPEGSVSTLKIQRTQQEDSAVYLCASSSGRLPNQPQHFGDGTRLSIL.